This T cell receptor beta chain was documented in a study of blood T cell repertoires in COVID-19. The method was immunoSEQ multiplex PCR; TCRdb's version includes in-frame clones alone and lacks a portion of them. The sample lists 150,000 to 170,000 clones; around 84% were seen once. The V gene lost 4 bases and the J gene lost 4 bases, with 14 bases spanning the gap. Germline lookup yields CDR1 KGHSH and CDR2 LQKENI. This CDR3 contains 15 residues. This TCR came from a man over 45 who had recovered from COVID-19. The J gene is TRBJ1-3, the V gene TRBV18, with D unclear. Sequencing was carried out using PBMCs or T cells enriched from blood (not recorded which). The DNA of the CDR3 is TGTGCCAGCTCACAGGAGGTCAACCCGGGAAACACCATATATTTT. It yields the protein CASSQEVNPGNTIYF.